The present T cell receptor beta chain was sequenced within a study of blood T cell repertoires in COVID-19. About the study: The United States, Italy and Spain were the sources of the acute and convalescent COVID-19 samples.

Profiling relied on immunoSEQ multiplex PCR, and the TCRdb table lists in-frame clones only, not all of them. This sample yields more than 200,000 clones, of which less than 90% are seen a single time; more than 9% belongs to the top ten. This clonotype was obtained from a woman of 80 years or more with COVID-19, enrolled during active disease. The sequenced material came from peripheral blood.

CDR3 DNA sequence: TGTGCCAGCAGCCACGGAAGTAGGGGGCTGGGCACCGGGGAGCTGTTTTTT. Translated, it gives CASSHGSRGLGTGELFF. The rearrangement joins TRBV3-1 (or the pseudogene TRBV3-2) to TRBJ2-2; 7 nucleotides line up with TRBD1. CDR3 length: 17 residues. J gave up 4 bases and V 3 bases, and 11 bases lay outside the gene matches. Germline V gene sequence: CDR1 LGHDT, CDR2 YNNKEL (reference sequence).